One and the same sample provided the 14 T cell receptor beta chains below, sequenced in a study of T cell responses to AZD1222 COVID-19 vaccine. Generated by immunoSEQ multiplex PCR, the TCRdb table keeps only in-frame clones and is missing some. The sample contains under 110,000 clones, about 90% of which appear only once. The source material was peripheral blood, sampled 28 days after the second AZD1222 dose. The receptors derive from an adult who received the AZD1222 COVID-19 vaccine.

This clone was picked up one time. The rearrangement links TRBV28 to TRBJ1-1, with no clear D. The V end was cut by 3 bases, the J end by 4 bases, with 6 bases between. The CDR3 is made up of 12 amino acids. Germline CDR1 reads MDHEN; CDR2 reads SYDVKM. CDR3 in amino acids: CASSLYGTEAFF. CDR3 in DNA: TGTGCCAGCAGTTTGTACGGCACTGAAGCTTTCTTT. Supplemented by reference TRBV28 and TRBJ1-1, the full variable domain reads DVKVTQSSRYLVKRTGEKVFLECVQDMDHENMFWYRQDPGLGLRLIYFSYDVKMKEKGDIPEGYSVSREKKERFSLILESASTNQTSMYLCASSLYGTEAFFGQGTRLTVV.

This clone came up once. The rearrangement links TRBV5-6 to TRBJ1-1, with D unclear. In germline, CDR1 is SGHDT, CDR2 YYEEEE. The germline V and J ends were trimmed by 4 bases and 1 base, with 8 bases remaining between them. CDR3 size: 13 residues. The CDR3 DNA follows: TGTGCCAGCAGCCGAACCGAGAACACTGAAGCTTTCTTT. Its protein is CASSRTENTEAFF.

The genes are TRBV19 and TRBJ1-4, with unresolved D. The V end was cut by 6 bases, the J end by 7 bases, with 6 bases between. The CDR3 is 11 residues long. Germline V lookup: CDR1 LNHDA, CDR2 SQIVND (reference sequence). The CDR3 region has the DNA TGTGCCAGTAGCCGACTTGAAAAACTGTTTTTT. Its protein is CASSRLEKLFF.

The chain links TRBV7-3 to TRBJ2-2; D is unresolved. Germline lookup yields CDR1 SGHTA and CDR2 FQGTGA. The CDR3 covers 13 residues. The ends were cut back, 2 bases at V and 7 bases at J, with 8 bases in the middle. CDR3: CASSLGPGGELFF. In DNA form, the CDR3 reads TGTGCCAGCAGCTTAGGTCCGGGCGGGGAGCTGTTTTTT.

V is TRBV5-4 and J is TRBJ2-2, with 10 bases fitting TRBD2. V lost 0 bases to trimming and J lost 2 bases; unmatched junction nucleotides: 4. Germline loops: CDR1 SGHNT, CDR2 YYREEE (reference sequence). The CDR3 runs to 17 residues. The CDR3 sequence: CASSLDSGRANTGELFF. The DNA for the CDR3 is TGTGCCAGCAGCTTGGACAGCGGGAGGGCCAACACCGGGGAGCTGTTTTTT.

J is TRBJ2-1 and V is TRBV7-6; tentatively, D is TRBD1 or TRBD2 (5 bases each). Per the germline V gene, CDR1 is SGHVS and CDR2 is FNYEAQ. The germline V and J ends were trimmed by 3 bases and 9 bases, with 15 bases remaining between them. The CDR3 has 14 residues. This CDR3 reads CASSFQTRGGEQFF. The CDR3 coding sequence is TGTGCCAGCAGCTTTCAAACCCGTGGGGGTGAGCAGTTCTTC.

This chain links TRBV6-5 with TRBJ1-5; D might be TRBD1 (5 bases). The V gene's germline CDR1 is MNHEY and CDR2 SVGAGI. The CDR3 is 15 amino acids. V lost 7 bases and J lost 1, with 14 bases in between. The CDR3 here is CASKDTGASNQPQHF. The CDR3 bases are TGTGCCAGCAAAGACACAGGAGCGAGCAATCAGCCCCAGCATTTT.

This clone was recorded only once. J is TRBJ2-7 and V is TRBV7-8, with D possibly TRBD1 on 5 matching bases. Per germline, CDR1 SGHVS and CDR2 FQNEAQ. The CDR3 sequence is 15 residues long. V lost 2 bases and J lost 2, with 13 bases in between. The CDR3 DNA reads TGTGCCAGCAGCTTAAGCCAGGGCTACACCTACGAGCAGTACTTC. This codes for CASSLSQGYTYEQYF.

The CDR3 is CASGNGRAGGSEQYF. Here the CDR3 DNA reads TGTGCCAGCGGGAACGGGAGGGCCGGAGGGTCCGAGCAGTACTTC. The chain employs TRBV28 and TRBJ2-7, with 8 nucleotides matching TRBD2. The V segment lost 8 bases and the J segment 6 bases; nucleotides outside the gene matches: 15. This CDR3 is built from 15 residues. From germline, CDR1 is MDHEN and CDR2 SYDVKM.

The rearrangement uses TRBV15 and TRBJ1-5; 7 nucleotides match TRBD1. Trimming cost V 5 bases and J 4 bases; bases outside gene matches: 8. CDR1 and CDR2 from the germline V gene are LNHNV and YYDKDF (reference sequence). The length of the CDR3 is 15 residues. CDR3: CATSSRDSTNQPQHF. The DNA of the CDR3 is TGTGCCACCAGCTCCCGGGACAGCACTAATCAGCCCCAGCATTTT.

The chain couples TRBV5-1 to TRBJ1-1; D not certain. Trimming took 1 base from V and 0 from J, leaving 7 bases between them. The CDR3 has 14 residues. The germline V gene has CDR1 SGHRS and CDR2 YFSETQ. CDR3 sequence reads: CASSLQAVNTEAFF. Written as DNA, the CDR3 is TGCGCCAGCAGCTTGCAGGCAGTGAACACTGAAGCTTTCTTT. Looking up the rest from reference TRBV5-1 and TRBJ1-1 gives the full variable domain: KAGVTQTPRYLIKTRGQQVTLSCSPISGHRSVSWYQQTPGQGLQFLFEYFSETQRNKGNFPGRFSGRQFSNSRSEMNVSTLELGDSALYLCASSLQAVNTEAFFGQGTRLTVV.

The chain has TRBV5-1 and TRBJ2-7, with 8 bases identical to TRBD1. V shed 1 base and J 4 bases; nucleotides not matched to a gene: 7. Looked up from germline, CDR1 is SGHRS and CDR2 is YFSETQ. The CDR3 has 15 amino acids. Here the CDR3 reads CASSLWGTGPYEQYF. CDR3 coding DNA: TGCGCCAGCAGCTTGTGGGGGACAGGTCCTTACGAGCAGTACTTC.

V is TRBV10-3 and J is TRBJ1-1, with D hard to call. CDR3 length equals 14 residues. Germline V lookup: CDR1 ENHRY, CDR2 SYGVKD. Deletions cut 10 bases from V and 3 bases from J, with 18 bases between. The CDR3 nucleotides are TGTGCCACCCGTGCCAGCTCGGACGACACTGAAGCTTTCTTT. Its translation: CATRASSDDTEAFF.

This clone has only one observation. The V and J genes are TRBV5-1 and TRBJ1-1; D remains ambiguous. V shed 0 bases and J shed 4 bases, with 13 bases lying between them. Germline V gene lookup returns CDR1 SGHRS and CDR2 YFSETQ. CDR3 length equals 15 residues. Written as DNA, the CDR3 is TGCGCCAGCAGCTTGGAAGTGGCAGGCGTCACTGAAGCTTTCTTT. Translated, it gives CASSLEVAGVTEAFF.